This T cell receptor beta chain comes out of a study of post-analysis software for immune sequencing data. Note on this clonotype: What it recognizes is unknown.

CDR3 length: 14 residues. After removal of 6 bases from V and 6 bases from J, the junction contained 6 bases not matched to a gene. The germline gives CDR1 LNHNV, CDR2 YYDKDF (reference sequence). The authors incorporated unique molecular identifiers into the TCR beta cDNA libraries. MiXCR, run by TCRdb on the PCR reads, gives a single entry per CDR3 protein. Seen here are about 770,000 distinct CDR3 sequences, around 42% observed once, and the top ten hold just under 5%. Points from the study as a whole: A few TRBV segments (TRBV5-6, TRBV5-1 and TRBV20-1 among them) occurred more frequently in patients than in controls.

The sequenced sample was blood. This sequence was found in a girl under 18 with multiple sclerosis. The genes are TRBV15 and TRBJ2-1; 9 bases align to TRBD2. For the CDR3, the DNA is TGTGCCACCAGTGCAGCGGGAGGAAGCAATGAGCAGTTCTTC. Translated, it gives CATSAAGGSNEQFF.